Included here is one T cell receptor beta chain sequence, with context. What it binds is not known. This sample was taken from a study of OX40 agonist ivuxolimab in advanced cancers. About the research overall: Ivuxolimab, an agonist antibody against OX40 (CD134), was given to patients. Head and neck, renal cell, melanoma or hepatocellular carcinoma were the cancers that dose-escalation patients had.

The germline CDR1 and CDR2 sequences are MNHEY and SVGAGI. This CDR3 comprises 10 residues. Study-level results: Certain nonresponders likewise exhibited a low normalized T-cell clonal expansion. Clonal expansion in partial responders at 0.1-3.0 mg/kg ranked among the lowest.

Profiled with immunoSEQ multiplex PCR; TCRdb holds only in-frame clones, not every one. The repertoire consists of about 37,000 clones, with around four fifths occurring once and the leading ten covering under 45%. V and J are TRBV6-5 and TRBJ2-5; D unclear. TRBJ2-7 matches the DNA end more closely, so the J call is doubtful. This TCR was recovered from an adult with an advanced solid tumor such as melanoma, head and neck, liver or kidney cancer. Sequencing was performed on CD4+ or CD8+ T cells sorted from blood, taken in a trial of the OX40 agonist ivuxolimab. CDR3 DNA: TGTGCCAGCAGTGACTACGAGCAGTACTTC. Translation: CASSDYEQYF.